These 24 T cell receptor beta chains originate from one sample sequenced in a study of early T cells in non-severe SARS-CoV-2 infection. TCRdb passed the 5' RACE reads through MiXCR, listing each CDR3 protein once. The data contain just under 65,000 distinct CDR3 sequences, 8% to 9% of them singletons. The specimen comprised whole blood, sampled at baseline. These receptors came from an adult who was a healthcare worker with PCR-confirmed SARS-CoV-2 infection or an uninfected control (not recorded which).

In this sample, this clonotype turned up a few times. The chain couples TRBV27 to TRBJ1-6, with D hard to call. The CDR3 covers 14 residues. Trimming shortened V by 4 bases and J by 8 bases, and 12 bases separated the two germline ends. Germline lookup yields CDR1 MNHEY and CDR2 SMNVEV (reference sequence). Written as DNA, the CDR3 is TGTGCCAGCAGTTGGATGGCCGGGGATTCACCCCTCCACTTT. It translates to CASSWMAGDSPLHF.

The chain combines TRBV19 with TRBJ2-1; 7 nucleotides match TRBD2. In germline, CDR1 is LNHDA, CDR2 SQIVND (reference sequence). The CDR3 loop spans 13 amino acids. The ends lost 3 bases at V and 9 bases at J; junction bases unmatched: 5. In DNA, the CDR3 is TGTGCCAGTAGTATGATGCTAGCGGCTGAGCAGTTCTTC. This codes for CASSMMLAAEQFF.

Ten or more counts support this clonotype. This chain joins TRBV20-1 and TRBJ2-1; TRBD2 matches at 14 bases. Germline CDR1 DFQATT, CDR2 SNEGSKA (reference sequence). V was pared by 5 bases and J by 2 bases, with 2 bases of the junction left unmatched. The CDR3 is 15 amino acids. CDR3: CSAETSGRAYNEQFF. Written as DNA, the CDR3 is TGCAGTGCTGAGACTAGCGGGAGGGCCTACAATGAGCAGTTCTTC.

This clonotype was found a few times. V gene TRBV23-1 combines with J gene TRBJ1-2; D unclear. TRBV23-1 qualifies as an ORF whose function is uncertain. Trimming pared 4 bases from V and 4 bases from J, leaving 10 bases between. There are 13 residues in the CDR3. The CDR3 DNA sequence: TGCGCCAGCAGTCGCCCCTCCCTCTATGGCTACACCTTC. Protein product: CASSRPSLYGYTF.

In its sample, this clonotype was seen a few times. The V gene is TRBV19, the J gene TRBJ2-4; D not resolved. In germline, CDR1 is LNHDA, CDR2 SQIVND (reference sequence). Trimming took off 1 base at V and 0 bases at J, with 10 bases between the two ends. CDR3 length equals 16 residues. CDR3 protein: CASSIVDYLAKNIQYF. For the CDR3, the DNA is TGTGCCAGTAGTATAGTGGATTACCTAGCCAAAAACATTCAGTACTTC.

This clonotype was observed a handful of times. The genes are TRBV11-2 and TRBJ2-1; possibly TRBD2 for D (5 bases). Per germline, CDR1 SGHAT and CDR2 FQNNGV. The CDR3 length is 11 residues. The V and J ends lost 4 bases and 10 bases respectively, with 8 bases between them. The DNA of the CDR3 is TGTGCCAGCAGCTCTACGGGGGAGCAGTTCTTC. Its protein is CASSSTGEQFF.

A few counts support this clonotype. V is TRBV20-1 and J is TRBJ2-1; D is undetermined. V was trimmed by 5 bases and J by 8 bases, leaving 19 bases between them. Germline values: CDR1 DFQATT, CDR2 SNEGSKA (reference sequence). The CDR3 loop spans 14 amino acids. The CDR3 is CSALRPAPGDEQFF. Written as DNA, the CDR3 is TGCAGTGCTCTCCGACCCGCCCCGGGCGATGAGCAGTTCTTC.

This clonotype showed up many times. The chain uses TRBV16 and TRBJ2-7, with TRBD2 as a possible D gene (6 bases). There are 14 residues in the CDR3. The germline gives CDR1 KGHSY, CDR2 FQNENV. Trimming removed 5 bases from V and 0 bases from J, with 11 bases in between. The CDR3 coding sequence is TGTGCCAGCAGCGTCGGGACTCCCTCCTACGAGCAGTACTTC. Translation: CASSVGTPSYEQYF. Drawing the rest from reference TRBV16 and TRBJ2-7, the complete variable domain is GEEVAQTPKHLVRGEGQKAKLYCAPIKGHSYVFWYQQVLKNEFKFLISFQNENVFDETGMPKERFSAKCLPNSPCSLEIQATKLEDSAVYFCASSVGTPSYEQYFGPGTRLTVT.

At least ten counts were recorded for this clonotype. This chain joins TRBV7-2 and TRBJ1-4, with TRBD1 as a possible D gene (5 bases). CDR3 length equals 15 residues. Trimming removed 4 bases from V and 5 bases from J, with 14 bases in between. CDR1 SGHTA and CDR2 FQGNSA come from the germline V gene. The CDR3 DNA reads TGTGCCAGCAGCTCTTATAGGGGCGCAAATGAAAAACTGTTTTTT. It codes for CASSSYRGANEKLFF.

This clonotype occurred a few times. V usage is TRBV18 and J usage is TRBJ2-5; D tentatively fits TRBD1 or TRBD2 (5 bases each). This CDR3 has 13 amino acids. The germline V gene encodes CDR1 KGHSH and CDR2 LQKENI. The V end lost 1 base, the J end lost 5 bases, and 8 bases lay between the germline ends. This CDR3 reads CASSPLREETQYF. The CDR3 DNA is TGTGCCAGCTCACCACTCAGGGAGGAGACCCAGTACTTC.

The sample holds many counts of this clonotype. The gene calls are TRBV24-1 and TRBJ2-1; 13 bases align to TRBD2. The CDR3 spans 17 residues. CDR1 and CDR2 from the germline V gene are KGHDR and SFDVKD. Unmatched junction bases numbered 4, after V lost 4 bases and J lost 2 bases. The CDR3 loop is CATSETSGRRAYNEQFF. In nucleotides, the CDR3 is TGTGCCACCAGTGAGACTAGCGGGAGGCGAGCCTACAATGAGCAGTTCTTC.

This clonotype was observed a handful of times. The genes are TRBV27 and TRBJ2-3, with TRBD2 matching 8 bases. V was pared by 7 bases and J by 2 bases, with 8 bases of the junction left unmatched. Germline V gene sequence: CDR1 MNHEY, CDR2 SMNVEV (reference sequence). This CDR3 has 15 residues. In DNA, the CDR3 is TGTGCCAGCATGCTCTCTAGCGGGTACACAGATACGCAGTATTTT. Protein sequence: CASMLSSGYTDTQYF.

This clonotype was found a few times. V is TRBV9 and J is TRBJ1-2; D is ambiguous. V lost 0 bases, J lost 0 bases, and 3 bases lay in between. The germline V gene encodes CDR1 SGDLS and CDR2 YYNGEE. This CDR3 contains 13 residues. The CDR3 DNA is TGTGCCAGCAGCGTAGACGCTAACTATGGCTACACCTTC. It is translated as CASSVDANYGYTF.

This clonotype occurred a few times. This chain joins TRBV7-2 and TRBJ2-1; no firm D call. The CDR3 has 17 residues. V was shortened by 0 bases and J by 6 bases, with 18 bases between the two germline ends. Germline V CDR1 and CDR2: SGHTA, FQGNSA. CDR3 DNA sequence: TGTGCCAGCAGCTTAGCCCTAACGCCTAGTAACCGCAATGAGCAGTTCTTC. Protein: CASSLALTPSNRNEQFF.

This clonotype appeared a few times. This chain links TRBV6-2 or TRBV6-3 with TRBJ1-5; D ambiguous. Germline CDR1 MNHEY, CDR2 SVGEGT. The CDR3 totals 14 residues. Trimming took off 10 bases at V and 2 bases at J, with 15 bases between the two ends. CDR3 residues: CATWASGGNQPQHF. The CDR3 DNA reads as TGTGCCACCTGGGCCTCGGGAGGCAATCAGCCCCAGCATTTT.

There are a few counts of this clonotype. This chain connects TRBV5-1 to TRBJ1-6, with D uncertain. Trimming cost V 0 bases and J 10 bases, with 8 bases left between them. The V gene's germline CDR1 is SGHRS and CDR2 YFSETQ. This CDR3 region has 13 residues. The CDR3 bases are TGCGCCAGCAGCTTGGAAGGGTACTCACCCCTCCACTTT. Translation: CASSLEGYSPLHF.

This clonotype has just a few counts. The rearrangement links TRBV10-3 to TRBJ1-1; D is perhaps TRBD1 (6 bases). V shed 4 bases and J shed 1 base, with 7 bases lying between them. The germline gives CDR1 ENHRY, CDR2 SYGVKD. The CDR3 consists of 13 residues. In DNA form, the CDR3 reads TGTGCCATCAGTGTACAGGGGAACACTGAAGCTTTCTTT. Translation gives CAISVQGNTEAFF.

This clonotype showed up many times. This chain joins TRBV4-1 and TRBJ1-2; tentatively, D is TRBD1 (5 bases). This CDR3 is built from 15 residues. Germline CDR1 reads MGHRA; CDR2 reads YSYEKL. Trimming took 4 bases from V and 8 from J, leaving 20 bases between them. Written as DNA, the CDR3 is TGCGCCAGCAGCCCAGAGTTCGGGCAGGGAAGAGGCTACACCTTC. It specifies CASSPEFGQGRGYTF.

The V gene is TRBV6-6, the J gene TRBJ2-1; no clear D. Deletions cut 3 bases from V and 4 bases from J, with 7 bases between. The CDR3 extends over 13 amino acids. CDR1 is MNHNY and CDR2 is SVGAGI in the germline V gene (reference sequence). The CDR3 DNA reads TGTGCCAGCAGTTATGCGTCGTACAATGAGCAGTTCTTC. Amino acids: CASSYASYNEQFF.

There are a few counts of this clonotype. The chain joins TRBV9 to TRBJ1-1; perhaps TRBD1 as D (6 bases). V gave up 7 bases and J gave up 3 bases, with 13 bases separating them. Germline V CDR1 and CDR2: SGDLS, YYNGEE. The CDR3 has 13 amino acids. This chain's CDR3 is CASGGGQYTEAFF. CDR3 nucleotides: TGTGCCAGCGGCGGGGGCCAATACACTGAAGCTTTCTTT.

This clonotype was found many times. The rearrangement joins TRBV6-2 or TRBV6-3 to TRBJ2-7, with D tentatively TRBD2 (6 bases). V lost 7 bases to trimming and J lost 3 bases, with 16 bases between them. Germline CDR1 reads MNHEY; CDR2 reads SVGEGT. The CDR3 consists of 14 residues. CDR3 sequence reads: CASTQQAGYYEQYF. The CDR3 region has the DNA TGTGCCAGCACTCAACAGGCGGGATACTACGAGCAGTACTTC.

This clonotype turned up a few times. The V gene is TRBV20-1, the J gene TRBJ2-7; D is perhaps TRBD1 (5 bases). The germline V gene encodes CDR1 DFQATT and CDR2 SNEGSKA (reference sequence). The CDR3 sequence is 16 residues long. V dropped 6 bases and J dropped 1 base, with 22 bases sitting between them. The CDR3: CSAQSSVGASSYEQYF. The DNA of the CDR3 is TGCAGTGCCCAGAGTTCGGTTGGGGCCAGTTCCTACGAGCAGTACTTC.

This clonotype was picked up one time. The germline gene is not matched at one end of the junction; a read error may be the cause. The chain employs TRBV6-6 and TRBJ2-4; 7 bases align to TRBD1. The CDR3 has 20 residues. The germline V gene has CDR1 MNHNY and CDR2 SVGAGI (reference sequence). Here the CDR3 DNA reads TGTGCCAGCGGTTACTCGAGCCCTGGGGACAGCCGACTAGCCAAAAACATTCAGTACTTC. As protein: CASGYSSPGDSRLAKNIQYF.

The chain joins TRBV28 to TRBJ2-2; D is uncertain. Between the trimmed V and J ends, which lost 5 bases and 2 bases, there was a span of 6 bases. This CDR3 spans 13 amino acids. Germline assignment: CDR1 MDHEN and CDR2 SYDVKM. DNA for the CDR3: TGTGCCAGCAGTACAGTCAACACCGGGGAGCTGTTTTTT. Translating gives CASSTVNTGELFF.